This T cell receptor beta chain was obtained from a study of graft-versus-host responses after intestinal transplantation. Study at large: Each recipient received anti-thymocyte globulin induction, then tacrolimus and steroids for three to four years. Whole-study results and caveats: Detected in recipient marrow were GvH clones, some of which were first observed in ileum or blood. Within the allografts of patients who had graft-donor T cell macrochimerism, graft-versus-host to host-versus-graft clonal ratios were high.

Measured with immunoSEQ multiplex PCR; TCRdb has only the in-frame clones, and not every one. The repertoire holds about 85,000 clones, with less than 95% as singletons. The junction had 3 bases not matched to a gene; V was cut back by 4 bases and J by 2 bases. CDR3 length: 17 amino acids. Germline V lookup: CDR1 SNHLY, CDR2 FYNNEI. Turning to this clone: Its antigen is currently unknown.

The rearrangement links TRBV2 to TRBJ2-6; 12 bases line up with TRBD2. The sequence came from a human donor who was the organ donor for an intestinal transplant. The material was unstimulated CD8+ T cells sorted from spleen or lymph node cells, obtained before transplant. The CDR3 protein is CASSVSSGGAGANVLTF. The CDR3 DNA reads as TGTGCCAGCAGTGTCTCTAGCGGGGGGGCTGGGGCCAACGTCCTGACTTTC.